This T cell receptor beta chain was retrieved from a study of cytomegalovirus exposure and HLA in healthy donors. At the level of the study: Earlier findings included nearly 120 million unique TCR beta sequences obtained from 170 million or so T cells.

Points from the study as a whole: CMV serostatus was the only recorded immune exposure for donors.

Germline CDR1 SGDLS, CDR2 YYNGEE. The V and J ends lost 0 bases and 1 base respectively, with 10 bases between them. This CDR3 is 15 amino acids long. With respect to this clone: Its matching antigen is unknown.

Primers for the PCR totalled 60 Vbeta and 13 Jbeta. Per the study methods: It was a later analysis that counted roughly 80 million unique TCR beta chains, of which some 10 million were shared. Here immunoSEQ multiplex PCR was the method, and the copy in TCRdb shows in-frame clones only, minus some. From that table come the V and J calls and clone size; the DNA was used to work out D and trimming. This sample's table has approximately 190,000 clones. V and J are TRBV9 and TRBJ1-1; no clear D gene. Sequenced material: PBMCs. This receptor was obtained from a boy younger than 18 in good health and CMV-seronegative. The CDR3, as DNA: TGTGCCAGCAGCGTAGATGCATATAGGAACACTGAAGCTTTCTTT. This encodes CASSVDAYRNTEAFF.